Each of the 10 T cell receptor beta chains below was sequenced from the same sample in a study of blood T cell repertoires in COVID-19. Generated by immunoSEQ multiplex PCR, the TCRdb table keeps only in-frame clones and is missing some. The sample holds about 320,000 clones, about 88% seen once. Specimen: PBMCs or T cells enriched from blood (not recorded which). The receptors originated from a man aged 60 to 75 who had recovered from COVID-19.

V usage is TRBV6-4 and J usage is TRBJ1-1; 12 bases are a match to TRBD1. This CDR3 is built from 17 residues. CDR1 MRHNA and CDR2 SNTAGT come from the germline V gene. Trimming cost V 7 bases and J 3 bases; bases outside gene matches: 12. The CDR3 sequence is CASNPPGQGAGDTEAFF. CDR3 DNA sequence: TGTGCCAGCAATCCACCGGGACAGGGGGCAGGGGACACTGAAGCTTTCTTT.

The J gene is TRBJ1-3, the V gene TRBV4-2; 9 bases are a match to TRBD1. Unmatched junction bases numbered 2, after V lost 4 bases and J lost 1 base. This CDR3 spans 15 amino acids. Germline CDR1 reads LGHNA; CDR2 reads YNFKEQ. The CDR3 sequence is CASSLDRGSGNTIYF. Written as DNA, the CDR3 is TGTGCCAGCAGCCTCGACAGGGGGTCTGGAAACACCATATATTTT.

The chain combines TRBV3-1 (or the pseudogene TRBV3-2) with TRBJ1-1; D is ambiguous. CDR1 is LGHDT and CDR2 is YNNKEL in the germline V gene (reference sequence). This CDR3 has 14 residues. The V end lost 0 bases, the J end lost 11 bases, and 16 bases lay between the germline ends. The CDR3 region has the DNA TGTGCCAGCAGCCAAGATATAGCGATGATGGACGCTTTCTTT. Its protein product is CASSQDIAMMDAFF.

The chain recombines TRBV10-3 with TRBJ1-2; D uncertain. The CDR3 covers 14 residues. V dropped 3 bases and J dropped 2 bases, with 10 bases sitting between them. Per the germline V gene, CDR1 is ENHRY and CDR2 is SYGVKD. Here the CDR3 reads CAISDRAGNYGYTF. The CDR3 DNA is TGTGCCATCAGTGATCGAGCGGGAAACTATGGCTACACCTTC.

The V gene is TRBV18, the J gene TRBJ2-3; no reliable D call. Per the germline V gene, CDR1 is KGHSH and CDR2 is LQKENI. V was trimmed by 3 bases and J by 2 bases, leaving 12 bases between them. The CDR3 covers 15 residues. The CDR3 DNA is TGTGCCAGCTCACCTACCCCAGAAGTCACAGATACGCAGTATTTT. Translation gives CASSPTPEVTDTQYF.

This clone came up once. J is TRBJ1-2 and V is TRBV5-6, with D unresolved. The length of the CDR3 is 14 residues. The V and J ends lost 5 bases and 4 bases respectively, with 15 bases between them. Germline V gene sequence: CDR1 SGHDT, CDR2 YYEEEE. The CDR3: CASRQLEGAYGYTF. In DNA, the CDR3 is TGTGCCAGCAGGCAACTAGAGGGAGCCTATGGCTACACCTTC.

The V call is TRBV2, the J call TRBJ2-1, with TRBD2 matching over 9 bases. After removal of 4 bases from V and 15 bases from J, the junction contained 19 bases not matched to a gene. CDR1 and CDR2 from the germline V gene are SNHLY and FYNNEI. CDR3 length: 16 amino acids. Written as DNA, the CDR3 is TGTGCCAGCAGTGCCACCCTTGTAGGTGTAGCGGGGGAAAGGTTCTTC. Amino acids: CASSATLVGVAGERFF. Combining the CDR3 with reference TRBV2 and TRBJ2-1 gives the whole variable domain EPEVTQTPSHQVTQMGQEVILRCVPISNHLYFYWYRQILGQKVEFLVSFYNNEISEKSEIFDDQFSVERPDGSNFTLKIRSTKLEDSAMYFCASSATLVGVAGERFFGPGTRLTVL.

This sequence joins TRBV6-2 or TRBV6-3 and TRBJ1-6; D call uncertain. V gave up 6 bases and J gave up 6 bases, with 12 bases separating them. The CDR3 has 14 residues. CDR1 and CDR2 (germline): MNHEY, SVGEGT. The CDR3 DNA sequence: TGTGCCAGCAGCCCGAGGCTCGGTAATTCACCCCTCCACTTT. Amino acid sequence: CASSPRLGNSPLHF.

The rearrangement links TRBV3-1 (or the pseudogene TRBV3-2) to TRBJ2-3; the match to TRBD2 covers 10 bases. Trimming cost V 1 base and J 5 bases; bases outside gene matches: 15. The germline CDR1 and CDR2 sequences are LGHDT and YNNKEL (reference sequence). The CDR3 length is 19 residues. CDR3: CASSQVYGVSGRAVDTQYF. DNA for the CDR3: TGTGCCAGCAGCCAAGTCTACGGGGTAAGCGGGAGGGCTGTAGATACGCAGTATTTT.

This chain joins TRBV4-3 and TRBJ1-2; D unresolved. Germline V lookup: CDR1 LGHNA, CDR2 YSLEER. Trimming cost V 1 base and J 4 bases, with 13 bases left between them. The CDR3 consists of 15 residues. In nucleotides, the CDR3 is TGCGCCAGCAGCCAAGCTGCGCTTGGAGCCTATGGCTACACCTTC. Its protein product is CASSQAALGAYGYTF.